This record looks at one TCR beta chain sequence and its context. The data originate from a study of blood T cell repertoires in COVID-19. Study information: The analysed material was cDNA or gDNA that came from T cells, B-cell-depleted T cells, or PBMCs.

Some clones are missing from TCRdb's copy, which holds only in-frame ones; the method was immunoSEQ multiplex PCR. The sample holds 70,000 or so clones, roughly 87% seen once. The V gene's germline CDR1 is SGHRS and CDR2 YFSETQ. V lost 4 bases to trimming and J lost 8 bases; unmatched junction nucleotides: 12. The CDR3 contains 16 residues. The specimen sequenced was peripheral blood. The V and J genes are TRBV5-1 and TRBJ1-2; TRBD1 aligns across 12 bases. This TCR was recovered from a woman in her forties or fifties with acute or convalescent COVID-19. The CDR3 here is CASSGGQGAPVYGYTF. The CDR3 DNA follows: TGCGCCAGCAGCGGGGGACAGGGGGCGCCTGTTTACGGCTACACCTTC.